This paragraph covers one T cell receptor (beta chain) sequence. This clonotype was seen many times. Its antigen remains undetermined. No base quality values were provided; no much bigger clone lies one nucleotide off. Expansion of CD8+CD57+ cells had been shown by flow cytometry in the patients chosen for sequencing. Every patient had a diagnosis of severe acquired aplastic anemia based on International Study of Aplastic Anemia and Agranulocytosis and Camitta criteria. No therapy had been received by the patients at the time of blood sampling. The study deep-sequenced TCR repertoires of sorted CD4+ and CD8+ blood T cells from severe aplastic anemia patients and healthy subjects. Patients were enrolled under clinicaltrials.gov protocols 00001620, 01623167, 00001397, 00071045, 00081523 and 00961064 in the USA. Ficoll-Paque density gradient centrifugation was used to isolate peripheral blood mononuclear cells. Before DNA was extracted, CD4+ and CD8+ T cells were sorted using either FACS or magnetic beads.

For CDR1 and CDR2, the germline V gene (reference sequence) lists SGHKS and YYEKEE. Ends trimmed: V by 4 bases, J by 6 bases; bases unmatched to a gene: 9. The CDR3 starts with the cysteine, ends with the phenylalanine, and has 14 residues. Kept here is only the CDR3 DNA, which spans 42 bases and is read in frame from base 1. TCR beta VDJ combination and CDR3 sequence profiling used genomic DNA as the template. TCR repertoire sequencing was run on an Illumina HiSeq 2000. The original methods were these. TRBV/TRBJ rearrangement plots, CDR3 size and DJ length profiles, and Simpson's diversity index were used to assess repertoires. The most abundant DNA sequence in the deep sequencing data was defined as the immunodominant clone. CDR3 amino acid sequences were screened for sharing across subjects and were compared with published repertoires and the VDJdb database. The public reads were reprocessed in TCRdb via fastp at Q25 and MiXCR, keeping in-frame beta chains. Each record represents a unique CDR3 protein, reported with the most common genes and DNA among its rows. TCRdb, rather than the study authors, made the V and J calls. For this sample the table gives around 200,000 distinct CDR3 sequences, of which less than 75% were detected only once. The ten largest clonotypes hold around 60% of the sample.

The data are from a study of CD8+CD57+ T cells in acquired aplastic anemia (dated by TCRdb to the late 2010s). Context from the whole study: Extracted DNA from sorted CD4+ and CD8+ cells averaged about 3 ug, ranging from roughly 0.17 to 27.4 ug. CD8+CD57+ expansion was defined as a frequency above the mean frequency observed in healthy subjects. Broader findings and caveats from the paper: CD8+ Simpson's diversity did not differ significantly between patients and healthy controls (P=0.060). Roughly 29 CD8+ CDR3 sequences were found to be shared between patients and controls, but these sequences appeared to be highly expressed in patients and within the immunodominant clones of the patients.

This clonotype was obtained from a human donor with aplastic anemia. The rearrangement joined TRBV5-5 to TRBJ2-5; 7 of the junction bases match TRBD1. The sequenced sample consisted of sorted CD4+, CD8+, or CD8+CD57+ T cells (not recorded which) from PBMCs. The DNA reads TGTGCCAGCAGCCCCCCGGACAGGATGAAGACCCAGTACTTC. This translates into CASSPPDRMKTQYF.